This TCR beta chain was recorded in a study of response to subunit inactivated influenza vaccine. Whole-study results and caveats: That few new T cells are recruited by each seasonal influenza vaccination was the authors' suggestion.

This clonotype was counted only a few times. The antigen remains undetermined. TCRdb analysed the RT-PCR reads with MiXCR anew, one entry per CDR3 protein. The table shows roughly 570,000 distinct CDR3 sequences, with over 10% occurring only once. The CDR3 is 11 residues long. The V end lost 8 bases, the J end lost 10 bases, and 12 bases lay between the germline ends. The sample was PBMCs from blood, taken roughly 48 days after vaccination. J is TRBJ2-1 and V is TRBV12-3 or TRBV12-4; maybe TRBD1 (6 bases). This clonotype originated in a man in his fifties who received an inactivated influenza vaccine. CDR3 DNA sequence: TGTGCCAGCGGCAGGACAGACGAGCAGTTCTTC. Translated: CASGRTDEQFF.